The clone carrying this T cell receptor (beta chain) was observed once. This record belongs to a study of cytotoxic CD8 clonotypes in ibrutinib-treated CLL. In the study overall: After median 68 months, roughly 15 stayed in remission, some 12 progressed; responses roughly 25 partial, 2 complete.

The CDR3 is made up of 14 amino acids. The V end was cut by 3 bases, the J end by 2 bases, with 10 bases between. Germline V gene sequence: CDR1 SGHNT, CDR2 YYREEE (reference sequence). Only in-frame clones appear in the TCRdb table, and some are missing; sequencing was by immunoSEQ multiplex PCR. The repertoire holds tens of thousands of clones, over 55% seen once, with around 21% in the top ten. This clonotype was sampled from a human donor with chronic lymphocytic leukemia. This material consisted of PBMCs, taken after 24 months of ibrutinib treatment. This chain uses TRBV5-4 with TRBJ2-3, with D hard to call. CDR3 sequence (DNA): TGTGCCAGCAGCTCCCTTGGTGACACAGATACGCAGTATTTT. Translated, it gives CASSSLGDTDTQYF.